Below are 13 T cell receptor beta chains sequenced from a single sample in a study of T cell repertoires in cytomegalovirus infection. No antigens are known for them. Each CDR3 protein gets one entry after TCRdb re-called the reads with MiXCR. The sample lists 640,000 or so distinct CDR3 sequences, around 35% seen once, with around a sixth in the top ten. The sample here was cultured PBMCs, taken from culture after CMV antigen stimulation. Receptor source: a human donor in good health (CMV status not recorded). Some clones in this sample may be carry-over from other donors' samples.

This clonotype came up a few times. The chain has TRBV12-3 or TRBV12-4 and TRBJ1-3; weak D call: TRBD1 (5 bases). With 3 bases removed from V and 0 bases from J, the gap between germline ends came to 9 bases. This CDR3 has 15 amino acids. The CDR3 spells CASSFGAGSGNTIYF. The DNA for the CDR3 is TGTGCCAGCAGTTTCGGGGCGGGCTCTGGAAACACCATATATTTT.

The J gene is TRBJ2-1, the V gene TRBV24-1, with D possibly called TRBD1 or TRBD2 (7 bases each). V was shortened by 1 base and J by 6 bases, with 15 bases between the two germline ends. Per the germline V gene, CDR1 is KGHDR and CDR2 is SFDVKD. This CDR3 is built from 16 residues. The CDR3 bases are TGTGCCACCAGTGATTTCCCCCAGGGGGGGCCCAATGAGCAGTTCTTC. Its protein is CATSDFPQGGPNEQFF.

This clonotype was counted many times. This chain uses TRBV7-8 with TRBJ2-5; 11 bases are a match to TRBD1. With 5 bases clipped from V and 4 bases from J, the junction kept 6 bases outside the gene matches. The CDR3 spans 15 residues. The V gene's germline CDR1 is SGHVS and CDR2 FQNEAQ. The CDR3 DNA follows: TGTGCCAGCAGCCCAAGGACAGGGGGCGCAGAGACCCAGTACTTC. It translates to CASSPRTGGAETQYF.

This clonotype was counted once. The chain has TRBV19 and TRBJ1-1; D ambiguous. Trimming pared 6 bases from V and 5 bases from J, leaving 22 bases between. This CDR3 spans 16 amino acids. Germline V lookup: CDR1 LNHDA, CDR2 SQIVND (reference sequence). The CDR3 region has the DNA TGTGCCAGTAGACCTAAAGCCGAGACCCTCCATACTGAAGCTTTCTTT. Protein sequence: CASRPKAETLHTEAFF.

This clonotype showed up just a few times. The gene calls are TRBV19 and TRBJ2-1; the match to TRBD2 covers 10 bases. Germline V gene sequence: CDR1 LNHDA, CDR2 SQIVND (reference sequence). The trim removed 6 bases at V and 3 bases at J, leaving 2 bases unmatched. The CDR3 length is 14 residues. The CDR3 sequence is CASRGLADYNEQFF. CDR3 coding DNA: TGTGCCAGTAGAGGACTAGCGGACTACAATGAGCAGTTCTTC.

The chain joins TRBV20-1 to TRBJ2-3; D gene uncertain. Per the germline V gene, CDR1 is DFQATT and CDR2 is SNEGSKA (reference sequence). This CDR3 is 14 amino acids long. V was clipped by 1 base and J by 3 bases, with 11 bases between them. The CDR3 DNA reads TGCAGTGCTAGAGGTGTGGCCGGGACAGATACGCAGTATTTT. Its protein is CSARGVAGTDTQYF.

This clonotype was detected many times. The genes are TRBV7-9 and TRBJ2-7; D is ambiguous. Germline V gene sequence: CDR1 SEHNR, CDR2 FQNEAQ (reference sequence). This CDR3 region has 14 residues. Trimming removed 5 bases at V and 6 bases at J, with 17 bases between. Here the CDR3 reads CASSTRRGTREQYF. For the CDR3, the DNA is TGTGCCAGCAGCACCCGAAGAGGCACGCGCGAGCAGTACTTC.

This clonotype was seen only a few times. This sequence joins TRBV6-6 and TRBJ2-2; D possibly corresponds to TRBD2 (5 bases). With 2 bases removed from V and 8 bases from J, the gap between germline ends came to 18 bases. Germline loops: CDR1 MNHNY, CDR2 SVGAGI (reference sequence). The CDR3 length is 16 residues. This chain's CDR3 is CASSYRSGSLEGELFF. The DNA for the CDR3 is TGTGCCAGCAGTTACCGCTCGGGGTCCCTTGAAGGGGAGCTGTTTTTT.

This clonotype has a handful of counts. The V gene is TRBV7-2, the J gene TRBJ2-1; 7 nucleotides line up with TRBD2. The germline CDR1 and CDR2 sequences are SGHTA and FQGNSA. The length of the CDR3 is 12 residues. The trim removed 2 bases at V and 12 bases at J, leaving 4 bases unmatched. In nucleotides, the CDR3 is TGTGCCAGCAGCTTACGGGAGGTAGCGCAGTTCTTC. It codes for CASSLREVAQFF.

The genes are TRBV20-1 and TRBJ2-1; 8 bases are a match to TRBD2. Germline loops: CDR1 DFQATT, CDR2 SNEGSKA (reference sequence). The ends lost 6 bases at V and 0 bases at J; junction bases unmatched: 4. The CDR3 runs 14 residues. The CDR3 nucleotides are TGCAGTGCCGAGGGACTAGACTCCTACAATGAGCAGTTCTTC. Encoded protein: CSAEGLDSYNEQFF.

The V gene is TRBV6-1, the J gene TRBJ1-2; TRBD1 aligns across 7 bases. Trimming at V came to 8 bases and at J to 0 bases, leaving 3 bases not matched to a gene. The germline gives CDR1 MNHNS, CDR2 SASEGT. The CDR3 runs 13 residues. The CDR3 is CASRDSANYGYTF. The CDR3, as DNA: TGTGCCAGCCGGGACAGCGCTAACTATGGCTACACCTTC.

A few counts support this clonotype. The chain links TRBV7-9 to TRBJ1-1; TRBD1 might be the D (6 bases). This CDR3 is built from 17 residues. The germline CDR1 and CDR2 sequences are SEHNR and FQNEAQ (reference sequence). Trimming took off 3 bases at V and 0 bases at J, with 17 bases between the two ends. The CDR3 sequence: CASSFSRTVDMNTEAFF. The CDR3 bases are TGTGCCAGCAGCTTTTCACGGACAGTGGACATGAACACTGAAGCTTTCTTT.

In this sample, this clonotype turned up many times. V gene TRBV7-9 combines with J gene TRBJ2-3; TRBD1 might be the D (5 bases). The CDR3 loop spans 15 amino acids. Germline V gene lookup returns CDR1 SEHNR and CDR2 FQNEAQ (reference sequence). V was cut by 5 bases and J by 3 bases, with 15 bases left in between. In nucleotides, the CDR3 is TGTGCCAGCAGCCCAGATTTCCCAGGGACAGATACGCAGTATTTT. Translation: CASSPDFPGTDTQYF.